This T cell receptor (beta chain) appears in the sequencing data of a study of cytomegalovirus exposure and HLA in healthy donors. Trimming took 5 bases from V and 3 from J; bases not matched to a gene: 6. Germline V gene lookup returns CDR1 MGHRA and CDR2 YSYEKL. The CDR3 spans 15 residues. This clone was seen repeatedly, ten times or more. Use of 60 Vbeta and 13 Jbeta primers characterized the PCR. TCRdb's table, derived via immunoSEQ multiplex PCR, lists solely in-frame clones and lacks some. The sample includes 97,000 or so clones, around 9.6% of them seen just once. The material sequenced was PBMCs. The V call is TRBV4-1, the J call TRBJ2-7; TRBD1 matches at 11 bases. The origin of this receptor is a man aged 50-59 years in good health and CMV-seropositive. This chain's CDR3 is CASSNWTGGRYEQYF. In nucleotides, the CDR3 is TGCGCCAGCAGCAACTGGACAGGGGGCCGCTACGAGCAGTACTTC.